A single sample gave rise to the 27 T cell receptor beta chains below, sequenced in a study of cytomegalovirus exposure and HLA in healthy donors. The PCR was carried out with 60 Vbeta primers and 13 Jbeta primers. Profiled with immunoSEQ multiplex PCR; TCRdb holds only in-frame clones, not every one. Seen in this sample are roughly 220,000 clones; the ten most common clones hold roughly 1.1%. Specimen: PBMCs. These receptors all stem from a girl aged 2 to 9 in good health and CMV-seropositive.

The chain employs TRBV5-1 and TRBJ2-3, with D tentatively TRBD2 (5 bases). V lost 5 bases, J lost 4 bases, and 14 bases lay in between. This CDR3 spans 14 amino acids. CDR1 and CDR2 from the germline V gene are SGHRS and YFSETQ. CDR3 in amino acids: CASSYRESPDTQYF. CDR3 DNA: TGCGCCAGCAGTTATAGGGAGAGCCCAGATACGCAGTATTTT.

The chain uses TRBV29-1 and TRBJ2-4; TRBD2 aligns across 12 bases. V dropped 4 bases and J dropped 8; count of bases not matched to a gene: 6. The CDR3 covers 14 residues. Germline CDR1 reads SQVTM; CDR2 reads ANQGSEA. CDR3: CSVGASGRADIQYF. The CDR3 coding sequence is TGCAGCGTTGGGGCTAGCGGGAGGGCTGACATTCAGTACTTC.

V is TRBV28 and J is TRBJ2-2; the D gene is possibly TRBD1 (5 bases). Per germline, CDR1 MDHEN and CDR2 SYDVKM. Trimming removed 2 bases at V and 4 bases at J, with 11 bases between. CDR3 length: 15 residues. CDR3 sequence reads: CASSLGQGITGELFF. In DNA form, the CDR3 reads TGTGCCAGCAGTTTAGGGCAGGGCATCACCGGGGAGCTGTTTTTT.

The V gene is TRBV2, the J gene TRBJ1-1; D uncertain. The CDR3 is 12 residues long. The germline CDR1 and CDR2 sequences are SNHLY and FYNNEI. V was clipped by 4 bases and J by 1 base, with 4 bases between them. The CDR3: CASSVQNTEAFF. The CDR3 DNA reads as TGTGCCAGCAGTGTACAGAACACTGAAGCTTTCTTT.

The chain recombines TRBV5-4 with TRBJ2-1; 13 nucleotides match TRBD2. Germline CDR1 is SGHNT and CDR2 is YYREEE (reference sequence). The CDR3 totals 16 residues. V shed 4 bases, J shed 9 bases, and the junction held 10 bases outside the gene matches. The CDR3: CASSTRTSGSNPEQFF. The CDR3 DNA sequence: TGTGCCAGCAGCACCCGGACTAGCGGGAGTAACCCTGAGCAGTTCTTC.

The V and J genes are TRBV18 and TRBJ2-7; 11 positions match TRBD2. Losses at the gene ends were 3 bases for V and 3 bases for J; bases not matched to a gene: 7. The germline V gene has CDR1 KGHSH and CDR2 LQKENI. The CDR3 is 16 amino acids. The CDR3 region has the DNA TGTGCCAGCTCACCCCTACTAGCGGGAGAAGTCTACGAGCAGTACTTC. Amino acid sequence: CASSPLLAGEVYEQYF.

The V call is TRBV7-9, the J call TRBJ1-5, with D uncertain. The V end lost 1 base, the J end lost 7 bases, and 11 bases lay between the germline ends. This CDR3 comprises 14 residues. The germline CDR1 and CDR2 sequences are SEHNR and FQNEAQ (reference sequence). CDR3 DNA sequence: TGTGCCAGCAGCTTAGAAGGGAGTCGACAGCCCCAGCATTTT. Protein sequence: CASSLEGSRQPQHF.

The rearrangement joins TRBV5-1 to TRBJ2-1, with 9 bases matching TRBD2. This CDR3 region has 15 residues. Trimming at V came to 0 bases and at J to 4 bases, leaving 2 bases not matched to a gene. The germline gives CDR1 SGHRS, CDR2 YFSETQ. DNA of the CDR3: TGCGCCAGCAGCTTGGTGGGACTAGCTTACAATGAGCAGTTCTTC. Its protein product is CASSLVGLAYNEQFF.

The V and J genes are TRBV5-1 and TRBJ2-7; TRBD2 matches 8 bases. The J segment lost 5 bases and the V segment lost 0 bases, leaving 7 bases of the junction unmatched. The CDR3 sequence is 15 residues long. The germline gives CDR1 SGHRS, CDR2 YFSETQ. In DNA form, the CDR3 reads TGCGCCAGCAGCTTGGAGGGACTAGTATCTAACGAGCAGTACTTC. Translation gives CASSLEGLVSNEQYF.

The J gene is TRBJ2-2, the V gene TRBV19; 7 bases are a match to TRBD1. The germline V gene has CDR1 LNHDA and CDR2 SQIVND (reference sequence). This CDR3 comprises 15 residues. V lost 5 bases, J lost 5 bases, and 8 bases stayed unmatched. CDR3 region: CASSRETGITGELFF. CDR3 DNA: TGTGCCAGTAGTCGCGAGACAGGGATAACCGGGGAGCTGTTTTTT.

The V and J genes are TRBV4-1 and TRBJ2-7, with TRBD2 matching over 9 bases. The CDR3 runs 15 residues. The germline gives CDR1 MGHRA, CDR2 YSYEKL. Unmatched junction bases numbered 4, after V lost 1 base and J lost 3 bases. The CDR3 DNA sequence: TGCGCCAGCAGCCAAGGGCTAGCGGGGTTCTACGAGCAGTACTTC. It is translated as CASSQGLAGFYEQYF.

CDR3 nucleotides: TGCAGCGTTATTCTAGCGGGAGGCCCCTACGAGCAGTACTTC. It encodes CSVILAGGPYEQYF. The chain joins TRBV29-1 to TRBJ2-5; TRBD2 aligns across 11 bases. The DNA end favors TRBJ2-7, so the J call may be wrong. The CDR3 is made up of 14 amino acids. From germline, CDR1 is SQVTM and CDR2 ANQGSEA.

The chain is built from TRBV5-1 and TRBJ2-3; 9 bases are shared with TRBD1. Germline assignment: CDR1 SGHRS and CDR2 YFSETQ. V trimming: 4 bases; J trimming: 2 bases; junction bases outside the gene matches: 5. CDR3 length: 15 residues. The CDR3 DNA reads as TGCGCCAGCAGCCAGACAGGGGGTATCACAGATACGCAGTATTTT. It codes for CASSQTGGITDTQYF.

This chain joins TRBV5-5 and TRBJ1-6; TRBD1 agrees at 9 bases. Trimming at V came to 2 bases and at J to 11 bases, leaving 8 bases not matched to a gene. The CDR3 length is 15 residues. Germline CDR1 and CDR2: SGHKS and YYEKEE (reference sequence). CDR3 coding DNA: TGTGCCAGCAGCTTTGTGGGGACAGGGTATCCACCCCTCCACTTT. Protein: CASSFVGTGYPPLHF.

In DNA form, the CDR3 reads TGTGCCAGCAGTCGGGGTGGGGTTTTTGGCACAGATACGCAGTATTTT. As protein: CASSRGGVFGTDTQYF. The genes are TRBV2 and TRBJ2-3, with D possibly matching TRBD2 (5 bases). CDR3 length equals 16 residues. Trimming took off 5 bases at V and 1 base at J, with 16 bases between the two ends. Germline V gives CDR1 SNHLY, CDR2 FYNNEI.

This chain uses TRBV5-1 with TRBJ2-1; no reliable D call. Trimming removed 4 bases from V and 5 bases from J, with 16 bases in between. CDR3 length: 15 residues. Germline-derived CDR1 and CDR2 are SGHRS and YFSETQ. In DNA, the CDR3 is TGCGCCAGCAGCCCGTCCGTCGTACTGAACAATGAGCAGTTCTTC. This translates into CASSPSVVLNNEQFF.

This chain connects TRBV28 to TRBJ1-3; 10 bases are shared with TRBD1. Germline-derived CDR1 and CDR2 are MDHEN and SYDVKM. J was trimmed by 7 bases and V by 1 base; bases with no gene match: 7. The length of the CDR3 is 16 residues. CDR3 nucleotides: TGTGCCAGCAGTTTATTGGGGACAGGGGTAACGAACACCATATATTTT. Residues: CASSLLGTGVTNTIYF.

The rearrangement links TRBV2 to TRBJ2-1, with 13 bases that match TRBD2. This CDR3 has 15 amino acids. With V trimmed by 9 bases and J by 6 bases, 8 bases remained unmatched. Germline V gene lookup returns CDR1 SNHLY and CDR2 FYNNEI. DNA of the CDR3: TGTGCCAGAGACTGGACTAGCGGGAGAGGCAATGAGCAGTTCTTC. Translated, it gives CARDWTSGRGNEQFF.

This rearrangement joins TRBV6-1 to TRBJ2-1; 7 bases fit TRBD2. Germline V CDR1 and CDR2: MNHNS, SASEGT. This CDR3 comprises 15 residues. The V gene end was trimmed by 6 bases and the J gene end by 3 bases; junction bases not matched to a gene: 8. The CDR3 DNA reads TGTGCCAGCAGCCCGGGGGGTTGGGGCTACAATGAGCAGTTCTTC. As protein: CASSPGGWGYNEQFF.

The chain employs TRBV6-5 and TRBJ2-3; D remains ambiguous. CDR1 and CDR2 (germline): MNHEY, SVGAGI. V was pared by 2 bases and J by 4 bases, with 13 bases between. The CDR3 length is 15 residues. The CDR3 reads CASSYPRMAADTQYF. The CDR3 nucleotides read TGTGCCAGCAGTTACCCCCGAATGGCGGCAGATACGCAGTATTTT.

The chain employs TRBV27 and TRBJ2-1; 9 bases match TRBD2. CDR1 and CDR2 (germline): MNHEY, SMNVEV (reference sequence). The CDR3 contains 16 residues. The V and J ends lost 2 bases and 4 bases, in that order; junction bases with no gene match: 6. The CDR3 reads CASSLRRLADYNEQFF. Written as DNA, the CDR3 is TGTGCCAGCAGTTTACGGAGACTAGCGGATTACAATGAGCAGTTCTTC.

The chain recombines TRBV11-2 with TRBJ2-3; no clear D gene. The CDR3 runs 13 residues. Germline lookup yields CDR1 SGHAT and CDR2 FQNNGV. Trimming left V 5 bases short and J 5 bases short, with 11 bases between. The chain's CDR3 is CASSAQNRDTQYF. CDR3 nucleotides: TGTGCCAGCAGCGCCCAAAACAGAGATACGCAGTATTTT.

The chain carries TRBV27 and TRBJ2-2, with a possible D match to TRBD1 (6 bases). Germline V lookup: CDR1 MNHEY, CDR2 SMNVEV (reference sequence). The CDR3 runs to 19 residues. V was shortened by 0 bases and J by 7 bases, with 24 bases between the two germline ends. Written as DNA, the CDR3 is TGTGCCAGCAGTTTATCCCGTCGTAGCCGGGAAGAGGGGGACGGGGAGCTGTTTTTT. Its protein is CASSLSRRSREEGDGELFF.

The chain employs TRBV5-4 and TRBJ2-2; D is possibly TRBD1 (6 bases). Trimming shortened V by 3 bases and J by 5 bases, and 14 bases separated the two germline ends. The germline V gene has CDR1 SGHNT and CDR2 YYREEE (reference sequence). CDR3 length equals 15 residues. The CDR3 sequence is CASSWGDRTTGELFF. In nucleotides, the CDR3 is TGTGCCAGCAGCTGGGGAGACAGGACGACCGGGGAGCTGTTTTTT.

V is TRBV27 and J is TRBJ1-5; TRBD1 matches 10 bases. V gave up 6 bases and J gave up 5 bases; unmatched junction bases: 7. This CDR3 is 15 amino acids long. CDR1 MNHEY and CDR2 SMNVEV come from the germline V gene (reference sequence). Here the CDR3 DNA reads TGTGCCAGCAGACTGACAGGGGGCAATCATCAGCCCCAGCATTTT. Protein: CASRLTGGNHQPQHF.

The chain combines TRBV6-5 with TRBJ1-1; 8 positions match TRBD1. Trimming took 7 bases from V and 4 from J; bases not matched to a gene: 5. The CDR3 extends over 13 amino acids. The germline V gene encodes CDR1 MNHEY and CDR2 SVGAGI. CDR3 loop: CASTRQGFTEAFF. The CDR3 region has the DNA TGTGCCAGCACCAGACAGGGGTTCACTGAAGCTTTCTTT.

The rearrangement links TRBV7-9 to TRBJ2-1, with 8 bases identical to TRBD1. The V gene's germline CDR1 is SEHNR and CDR2 FQNEAQ (reference sequence). V dropped 1 base and J dropped 5; count of bases not matched to a gene: 10. This CDR3 has 17 amino acids. As DNA, the CDR3 is TGTGCCAGCAGCTTAGGTATGGACGGGACAGGCCACAATGAGCAGTTCTTC. Translating gives CASSLGMDGTGHNEQFF.